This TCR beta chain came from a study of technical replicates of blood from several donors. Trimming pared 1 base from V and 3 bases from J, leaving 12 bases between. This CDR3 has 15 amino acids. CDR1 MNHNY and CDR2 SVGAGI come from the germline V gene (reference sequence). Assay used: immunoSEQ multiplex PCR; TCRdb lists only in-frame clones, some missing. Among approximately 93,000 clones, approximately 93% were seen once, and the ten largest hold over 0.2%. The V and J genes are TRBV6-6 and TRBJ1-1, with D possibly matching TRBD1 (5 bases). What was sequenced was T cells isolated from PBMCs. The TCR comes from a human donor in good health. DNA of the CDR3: TGTGCCAGCAGTTACTTGATATCACAGGACACTGAAGCTTTCTTT. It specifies CASSYLISQDTEAFF.